The 27 T cell receptor beta chains presented below share a single source sample, sequenced in a study of technical replicates of blood from a handful of donors. Repertoires were generated with immunoSEQ multiplex PCR, while TCRdb's copy carries only in-frame clones and drops some. Here the sample spans about 81,000 clones, approximately 96% being singletons. Sequencing was done on a sample of T cells isolated from PBMCs. These receptors all stem from a human donor in good health.

The CDR3 protein is CASSDLAGQSYEQYF. In DNA form, the CDR3 reads TGTGCCAGCAGTGACCTAGCGGGCCAATCCTACGAGCAGTACTTC. This chain joins TRBV6-1 and TRBJ2-7; 8 nucleotides agree with TRBD2. The CDR3 runs 15 residues. With V trimmed by 3 bases and J by 1 base, 5 bases remained unmatched. In germline, CDR1 is MNHNS, CDR2 SASEGT.

The chain uses TRBV7-2 and TRBJ1-3; D not resolved. V was shortened by 1 base and J by 0 bases, with 4 bases between the two germline ends. This CDR3 region has 14 residues. Germline CDR1 is SGHTA and CDR2 is FQGNSA. DNA for the CDR3: TGTGCCAGCAGCTTAGTTAACTCTGGAAACACCATATATTTT. It codes for CASSLVNSGNTIYF.

CDR3 DNA: TGTGCCAGCAGCTTAGCCGGGGACTCCTACAATGAGCAGTTCTTC. This sequence encodes CASSLAGDSYNEQFF. This chain uses TRBV7-2 with TRBJ2-1; possibly TRBD2 for D (5 bases). The V gene lost 0 bases and the J gene lost 0 bases, with 6 bases spanning the gap. CDR1 and CDR2 from the germline V gene are SGHTA and FQGNSA. The CDR3 is made up of 15 amino acids. Drawing the rest from reference TRBV7-2 and TRBJ2-1, the complete variable domain is GAGVSQSPSNKVTEKGKDVELRCDPISGHTALYWYRQSLGQGLEFLIYFQGNSAPDKSGLPSDRFSAERTGGSVSTLTIQRTQQEDSAVYLCASSLAGDSYNEQFFGPGTRLTVL.

The CDR3 sequence is CASSLRGRHEKLFF. CDR3 nucleotide sequence: TGTGCCAGCAGTTTACGCGGGCGTCATGAAAAACTGTTTTTT. This sequence joins TRBV6-5 and TRBJ1-4; D is unclear. Trimming took 4 bases from V and 6 from J, leaving 12 bases between them. The CDR3 is 14 residues long. The germline CDR1 and CDR2 sequences are MNHEY and SVGAGI.

J is TRBJ2-2 and V is TRBV29-1; the match to TRBD1 covers 7 bases. With 2 bases clipped from V and 5 bases from J, the junction kept 2 bases outside the gene matches. Germline CDR1 and CDR2: SQVTM and ANQGSEA. The CDR3 totals 13 residues. The chain's CDR3 is CSVERGRTGELFF. CDR3 coding DNA: TGCAGCGTTGAAAGGGGGCGGACCGGGGAGCTGTTTTTT.

The rearrangement uses TRBV11-2 and TRBJ2-7; 8 bases map to TRBD2. V was clipped by 5 bases and J by 7 bases; unmatched bases: 7. Germline CDR1 SGHAT, CDR2 FQNNGV. The CDR3 is 13 amino acids. CDR3 in amino acids: CASSASSGGEQYF. Here the CDR3 DNA reads TGTGCCAGCAGCGCATCATCGGGAGGGGAGCAGTACTTC.

This rearrangement joins TRBV6-6 to TRBJ1-4, with D uncertain. The germline gives CDR1 MNHNY, CDR2 SVGAGI (reference sequence). V gave up 2 bases and J gave up 8 bases, with 12 bases separating them. This CDR3 spans 14 amino acids. DNA of the CDR3: TGTGCCAGCAGTTACGCCGAGGGAGGAGAAAAACTGTTTTTT. Residues: CASSYAEGGEKLFF.

The chain links TRBV4-1 to TRBJ2-7; 7 nucleotides line up with TRBD2. V shed 0 bases and J 2 bases; nucleotides not matched to a gene: 10. The CDR3 totals 17 residues. From germline, CDR1 is MGHRA and CDR2 YSYEKL. CDR3: CASSQEPPSGPTYEQYF. In DNA, the CDR3 is TGCGCCAGCAGCCAAGAACCTCCTAGCGGCCCTACCTACGAGCAGTACTTC.

The V call is TRBV21-1, the J call TRBJ1-1. TRBV21-1 is noted as a pseudogene. This CDR3 comprises 13 residues. CDR3 protein: CARPGQRGTEAFF. The DNA for the CDR3 is TGTGCCCGCCCGGGTCAGCGGGGCACTGAAGCTTTCTTT.

V and J are TRBV5-6 and TRBJ2-7; D perhaps matches TRBD2 (6 bases). Trimming removed 4 bases at V and 2 bases at J, with 19 bases between. Germline CDR1 SGHDT, CDR2 YYEEEE. This CDR3 is built from 16 residues. The CDR3 nucleotides read TGTGCCAGCAGCCATCCGGGAGAGGGAACGGCCTACGAGCAGTACTTC. This translates into CASSHPGEGTAYEQYF.

J is TRBJ1-1 and V is TRBV9, with D unresolved. Trimming shortened V by 1 base and J by 3 bases, and 7 bases separated the two germline ends. This CDR3 is 13 amino acids long. Germline V gene data show CDR1 as SGDLS and CDR2 as YYNGEE. Here the CDR3 reads CASSVQQDTEAFF. In nucleotides, the CDR3 is TGTGCCAGCAGCGTACAGCAGGACACTGAAGCTTTCTTT.

J is TRBJ2-7 and V is TRBV5-1; D not resolved. The CDR3 is 17 residues long. Trimming pared 1 base from V and 0 bases from J, leaving 17 bases between. Germline V CDR1 and CDR2: SGHRS, YFSETQ. CDR3 DNA: TGCGCCAGCAGCTTGCGAGGCTCGACCGCGAGCTCCTACGAGCAGTACTTC. Its translation is CASSLRGSTASSYEQYF. Looking up the rest from reference TRBV5-1 and TRBJ2-7 gives the full variable domain: KAGVTQTPRYLIKTRGQQVTLSCSPISGHRSVSWYQQTPGQGLQFLFEYFSETQRNKGNFPGRFSGRQFSNSRSEMNVSTLELGDSALYLCASSLRGSTASSYEQYFGPGTRLTVT.

This chain connects TRBV5-6 to TRBJ2-1; maybe TRBD2 (6 bases). Germline V gene data show CDR1 as SGHDT and CDR2 as YYEEEE. V was pared by 0 bases and J by 0 bases, with 10 bases between. The length of the CDR3 is 16 residues. The CDR3: CASSLERESSYNEQFF. The CDR3 region has the DNA TGTGCCAGCAGCTTGGAACGGGAGAGCTCCTACAATGAGCAGTTCTTC.

This clone was seen once. V is TRBV7-8 and J is TRBJ2-7; 7 bases align to TRBD2. This CDR3 has 14 amino acids. From germline, CDR1 is SGHVS and CDR2 FQNEAQ. Trimming at V came to 5 bases and at J to 0 bases, leaving 4 bases not matched to a gene. The CDR3 loop is CASSPSSGSYEQYF. In DNA form, the CDR3 reads TGTGCCAGCAGCCCCTCTAGCGGCTCCTACGAGCAGTACTTC.

The rearrangement uses TRBV5-1 and TRBJ2-2, with 14 bases lining up with TRBD2. Germline CDR1 SGHRS, CDR2 YFSETQ. V lost 4 bases, J lost 0 bases, and 8 bases stayed unmatched. CDR3 length: 19 residues. This chain's CDR3 is CASSPGLAGDTANTGELFF. The DNA for the CDR3 is TGCGCCAGCAGCCCGGGACTAGCGGGGGATACCGCGAACACCGGGGAGCTGTTTTTT. The full variable domain, in which reference TRBV5-1 and TRBJ2-2 provide the parts outside the CDR3, is KAGVTQTPRYLIKTRGQQVTLSCSPISGHRSVSWYQQTPGQGLQFLFEYFSETQRNKGNFPGRFSGRQFSNSRSEMNVSTLELGDSALYLCASSPGLAGDTANTGELFFGEGSRLTVL.

This clone occurred once. The J gene is TRBJ2-1, the V gene TRBV30, with a weak D call TRBD1 (6 bases). The CDR3 contains 15 residues. Per the germline V gene, CDR1 is GTSNPN and CDR2 is SVGIG (reference sequence). V dropped 2 bases and J dropped 2 bases, with 13 bases sitting between them. In nucleotides, the CDR3 is TGTGCCTGGAGTTTAGGGCGACAGGCCTACAATGAGCAGTTCTTC. Translation: CAWSLGRQAYNEQFF.

Of note for this clone: Other nucleotide sequences in the sample specify the same CDR3. The chain joins TRBV6-5 to TRBJ1-1; perhaps TRBD1 as D (5 bases). The CDR3 extends over 11 amino acids. Germline V gene data show CDR1 as MNHEY and CDR2 as SVGAGI. V was shortened by 6 bases and J by 3 bases, with 5 bases between the two germline ends. The CDR3 reads CASSRDTEAFF. DNA of the CDR3: TGTGCCAGCAGCAGGGACACTGAAGCTTTCTTT.

The CDR3 DNA reads as TGTGCCAGCAGCGTAGGTGGAACTACCTACGAGCAGTACTTC. It translates to CASSVGGTTYEQYF. The genes are TRBV9 and TRBJ2-7; the D is unclear. The CDR3 sequence is 14 residues long. CDR1 SGDLS and CDR2 YYNGEE come from the germline V gene. Trimming left V 0 bases short and J 2 bases short, with 9 bases between.

The V and J genes are TRBV20-1 and TRBJ2-7; D might be TRBD1 (5 bases). Trimming removed 6 bases at V and 3 bases at J, with 9 bases between. Germline V gene lookup returns CDR1 DFQATT and CDR2 SNEGSKA (reference sequence). This CDR3 comprises 11 residues. CDR3 in amino acids: CSAPDNYEQYF. The CDR3 DNA is TGCAGTGCCCCGGACAACTACGAGCAGTACTTC.

The chain employs TRBV6-5 and TRBJ2-1; D ambiguous. Germline V gene sequence: CDR1 MNHEY, CDR2 SVGAGI. This CDR3 region has 13 residues. V was shortened by 4 bases and J by 4 bases, with 8 bases between the two germline ends. In DNA form, the CDR3 reads TGTGCCAGCAGTTTGGGCCAGTACAATGAGCAGTTCTTC. Encoded protein: CASSLGQYNEQFF.

This clone showed up just once. The chain employs TRBV19 and TRBJ1-4; D possibly corresponds to TRBD1 (5 bases). CDR3 size: 15 residues. Germline V gene lookup returns CDR1 LNHDA and CDR2 SQIVND (reference sequence). Trimming cost V 4 bases and J 0 bases, with 9 bases left between them. The CDR3 nucleotides are TGTGCCAGTAGTACCCAGACAGCAACTAATGAAAAACTGTTTTTT. It yields the protein CASSTQTATNEKLFF.

This chain links TRBV12-2 with TRBJ2-1; whether TRBD2, the table's D call, matches the DNA was not checked. TRBV12-2 is labeled a pseudogene. The CDR3 is 16 amino acids. CDR3 DNA: TGTGCAAGTCTCTTGGAGGGACTAGCGGGTTACAATGAGCAGTTCTTC. It translates to CASLLEGLAGYNEQFF.

V and J are TRBV7-3 and TRBJ2-2; D is perhaps TRBD2 (5 bases). Trimming removed 5 bases from V and 1 base from J, with 11 bases in between. This CDR3 comprises 15 residues. Per the germline V gene, CDR1 is SGHTA and CDR2 is FQGTGA. The CDR3: CASSQGGGNTGELFF. The CDR3 region has the DNA TGTGCCAGCAGCCAAGGCGGAGGGAACACCGGGGAGCTGTTTTTT.

This clone is termed medium-sized. V gene TRBV19 combines with J gene TRBJ1-5; D unresolved. CDR1 is LNHDA and CDR2 is SQIVND in the germline V gene (reference sequence). The CDR3 is 13 residues long. Trimming stripped 5 bases from V and 3 bases from J, with 8 bases between. The chain's CDR3 is CASSRGPNQPQHF. In DNA, the CDR3 is TGTGCCAGTAGTCGAGGTCCCAATCAGCCCCAGCATTTT. The entire variable domain, with the rest obtained from reference TRBV19 and TRBJ1-5, is as follows: DGGITQSPKYLFRKEGQNVTLSCEQNLNHDAMYWYRQDPGQGLRLIYYSQIVNDFQKGDIAEGYSVSREKKESFPLTVTSAQKNPTAFYLCASSRGPNQPQHFGDGTRLSIL.

This sequence joins TRBV30 and TRBJ1-3; TRBD1 matches at 7 bases. CDR1 is GTSNPN and CDR2 is SVGIG in the germline V gene (reference sequence). Unmatched junction bases numbered 13, after V lost 2 bases and J lost 6 bases. The CDR3 spans 16 residues. CDR3 nucleotide sequence: TGTGCCTGGAGTTCGGGACAGCTGATCCTAGAAAACACCATATATTTT. It translates to CAWSSGQLILENTIYF.

This rearrangement joins TRBV7-9 to TRBJ1-3; TRBD1 might be the D (5 bases). Trimming removed 4 bases from V and 2 bases from J, with 12 bases in between. CDR1 SEHNR and CDR2 FQNEAQ come from the germline V gene (reference sequence). This CDR3 is built from 15 residues. The CDR3 nucleotides read TGTGCCAGCAGCTATAAGGGGTTAGCTGGAAACACCATATATTTT. It is translated as CASSYKGLAGNTIYF.

The chain has TRBV15 and TRBJ2-7; 8 bases line up with TRBD2. In germline, CDR1 is LNHNV, CDR2 YYDKDF (reference sequence). This CDR3 has 18 residues. V lost 0 bases to trimming and J lost 2 bases; unmatched junction nucleotides: 12. CDR3 region: CATSRDRGGLLLPYEQYF. CDR3 nucleotides: TGTGCCACCAGCAGAGATCGGGGGGGGCTCTTATTGCCCTACGAGCAGTACTTC.